This T cell receptor beta chain was profiled in a study of T cell repertoires in ileal Crohn's disease. Whole-study context: About half of patients got postoperative therapy: approximately twelve thiopurines, some 19 anti-TNF. Study-level findings and limits: Clonal expansions were more frequent in active smokers than non-smokers at surgery. Clonality above 26.8% at surgery always came with endoscopic recurrence.

This clone was found once. Its antigen is unidentified. Adults with ileal or ileocolonic Crohn's disease and an indication for resection were eligible. The J segment lost 7 bases and the V segment lost 5 bases, leaving 17 bases of the junction unmatched. CDR3 length equals 16 residues. Germline V gene data show CDR1 as PRHDT and CDR2 as FYEKMQ (reference sequence). The table came from immunoSEQ multiplex PCR; TCRdb's copy has only in-frame clones and leaves some out. The profile shows around 17,000 clones, roughly two thirds of them singletons. This sequence joins TRBV13 and TRBJ2-7; TRBD1 aligns across 7 bases. Sequenced material: ileal tissue. The TCR originated in an adult with Crohn's disease. CDR3 sequence: CASSPTGVDPTGEQYF. For the CDR3, the DNA is TGTGCCAGCAGCCCTACAGGGGTCGACCCCACAGGGGAGCAGTACTTC. The whole variable domain, filled in from reference TRBV13 and TRBJ2-7, reads AAGVIQSPRHLIKEKRETATLKCYPIPRHDTVYWYQQGPGQDPQFLISFYEKMQSDKGSIPDRFSAQQFSDYHSELNMSSLELGDSALYFCASSPTGVDPTGEQYFGPGTRLTVT.